This TCR beta chain was profiled in a study of PD-1 blockade in classical Hodgkin lymphoma. Noted time point: cycle 4 day 1 (C4D1), after five to seven weeks of nivolumab. In every patient, relapse followed autologous stem cell transplantation, while exposure to brentuximab vedotin differed. The length of the CDR3 is 16 residues. The V gene's germline CDR1 is SGHDT and CDR2 YYEEEE. Trimming pared 1 base from V and 4 bases from J, leaving 15 bases between. Profiled with immunoSEQ multiplex PCR; TCRdb holds only in-frame clones, not every one. The profile shows under 40,000 clones, roughly four fifths of them singletons. This clone was detected only once.

The clonotype was recovered from a human donor with classical Hodgkin lymphoma. The sample was peripheral blood mononuclear cells (PBMCs), taken before the fourth cycle of nivolumab. The chain is built from TRBV5-6 and TRBJ2-1; possibly TRBD2 for D (5 bases). As DNA, the CDR3 is TGTGCCAGCAGCTTGACGACGCTAGCAAGTTACAATGAGCAGTTCTTC. Amino acid sequence: CASSLTTLASYNEQFF.